Shown below are 27 T cell receptor beta chains from a single sample sequenced in a study of tumor-infiltrating lymphocytes in localized non-small cell lung cancer. Data came from immunoSEQ multiplex PCR; TCRdb stores just in-frame clones and leaves some out. This sample has approximately 24,000 clones, with 50% to 80% found just once. The sample taken for sequencing was lung tumor tissue. The source of these receptors is a human donor with non-small cell lung cancer.

J is TRBJ1-1 and V is TRBV5-1; D gene ambiguous. The CDR3 loop spans 15 amino acids. Trimming took off 0 bases at V and 1 base at J, with 10 bases between the two ends. Germline CDR1 SGHRS, CDR2 YFSETQ. CDR3 coding DNA: TGCGCCAGCAGCTTGGCCGTGGGGTCGAACACTGAAGCTTTCTTT. Translation: CASSLAVGSNTEAFF.

This CDR3 is CASSFNRDSNTGELFF. CDR3 nucleotides: TGTGCCAGCAGCTTTAACCGGGACTCTAACACCGGGGAGCTGTTTTTT. The genes are TRBV7-2 and TRBJ2-2; TRBD2 is a possible D gene (6 bases). CDR1 and CDR2 from the germline V gene are SGHTA and FQGNSA. The V and J ends lost 3 bases and 2 bases respectively, with 13 bases between them. The CDR3 extends over 16 amino acids.

The rearrangement uses TRBV6-1 and TRBJ1-3, with D maybe TRBD1 (5 bases). CDR3 size: 16 residues. Trimming removed 3 bases at V and 4 bases at J, with 16 bases between. The germline V gene has CDR1 MNHNS and CDR2 SASEGT. The CDR3 bases are TGTGCCAGCAGTGATCCAGGGTATAGATCCGGAAACACCATATATTTT. Amino acids: CASSDPGYRSGNTIYF.

The chain employs TRBV2 and TRBJ2-3; D possibly matches TRBD1 or TRBD2 (7 bases each). Per the germline V gene, CDR1 is SNHLY and CDR2 is FYNNEI. The V gene lost 9 bases and the J gene lost 0 bases, with 22 bases spanning the gap. The CDR3 runs to 17 residues. In DNA form, the CDR3 reads TGTGCCAGTCGAGACAGGGAGGGAAGCGGCAGCACAGATACGCAGTATTTT. It translates to CASRDREGSGSTDTQYF.

This chain links TRBV15 with TRBJ2-7, with 7 nucleotides matching TRBD1. The V gene end was trimmed by 2 bases and the J gene end by 4 bases; junction bases not matched to a gene: 8. The germline gives CDR1 LNHNV, CDR2 YYDKDF (reference sequence). This CDR3 has 15 amino acids. The CDR3 region is CATSRPGQIGYEQYF. The DNA for the CDR3 is TGTGCCACCAGCAGACCGGGACAGATAGGGTACGAGCAGTACTTC.

The V gene is TRBV2, the J gene TRBJ2-7; D not certain. V was clipped by 6 bases and J by 3 bases, with 6 bases between them. CDR1 and CDR2 (germline): SNHLY, FYNNEI. The CDR3 loop spans 11 amino acids. CDR3 loop: CASRVSYEQYF. CDR3 DNA sequence: TGTGCCAGCAGGGTTAGCTACGAGCAGTACTTC.

The J gene is TRBJ2-7, the V gene TRBV5-1; no reliable D call. Trimming shortened V by 4 bases and J by 1 base, and 12 bases separated the two germline ends. Germline V CDR1 and CDR2: SGHRS, YFSETQ. The CDR3 length is 14 residues. The CDR3, as DNA: TGCGCCAGCAGCCCACGCACATTATCCTACGAGCAGTACTTC. Protein sequence: CASSPRTLSYEQYF. Full variable domain (remainder filled in from reference TRBV5-1 and TRBJ2-7): KAGVTQTPRYLIKTRGQQVTLSCSPISGHRSVSWYQQTPGQGLQFLFEYFSETQRNKGNFPGRFSGRQFSNSRSEMNVSTLELGDSALYLCASSPRTLSYEQYFGPGTRLTVT.

DNA for the CDR3: TGTGCCAGCAGCGTAACTGGGGGCGAGATGTTCTTC. Translating gives CASSVTGGEMFF. The chain couples TRBV9 to TRBJ2-1; D may be TRBD1 (6 bases). The CDR3 has 12 residues. CDR1 is SGDLS and CDR2 is YYNGEE in the germline V gene. V lost 1 base and J 15 bases, leaving 14 bases between the germline ends.

V and J are TRBV5-6 and TRBJ2-1, with D hard to call. The ends were cut back, 3 bases at V and 13 bases at J, with 14 bases in the middle. Germline V lookup: CDR1 SGHDT, CDR2 YYEEEE. The CDR3 runs to 12 residues. CDR3 loop: CASSSLLVSQFF. The CDR3 DNA reads as TGTGCCAGCAGCTCACTCCTAGTTTCCCAGTTCTTC.

The gene calls are TRBV2 and TRBJ1-2; 9 bases agree with TRBD1. V shed 6 bases and J 4 bases; nucleotides not matched to a gene: 9. The CDR3 contains 15 residues. Germline CDR1 is SNHLY and CDR2 is FYNNEI. CDR3 residues: CASRRTGATFYGYTF. DNA for the CDR3: TGTGCCAGCAGACGGACAGGGGCGACCTTCTATGGCTACACCTTC.

V and J are TRBV7-2 and TRBJ1-2, with 9 bases lining up with TRBD1. From germline, CDR1 is SGHTA and CDR2 FQGNSA. The CDR3 sequence is 14 residues long. The trim removed 4 bases at V and 4 bases at J, leaving 4 bases unmatched. The CDR3: CASSYGQGIYGYTF. DNA for the CDR3: TGTGCCAGCAGCTATGGACAGGGGATCTATGGCTACACCTTC.

The rearrangement uses TRBV9 and TRBJ1-2; D may be TRBD1 (6 bases). This CDR3 spans 17 amino acids. Trimming shortened V by 4 bases and J by 4 bases, and 23 bases separated the two germline ends. The germline V gene encodes CDR1 SGDLS and CDR2 YYNGEE. The CDR3 is CASSPEGGQPPSYGYTF. The CDR3 region has the DNA TGTGCCAGCAGCCCCGAGGGAGGACAGCCTCCATCCTATGGCTACACCTTC.

This clone counts as medium-sized. The J gene is TRBJ2-1, the V gene TRBV2; D is ambiguous. This CDR3 spans 10 amino acids. Germline loops: CDR1 SNHLY, CDR2 FYNNEI. V was clipped by 8 bases and J by 5 bases, with 4 bases between them. CDR3 residues: CASGHNEQFF. The CDR3 nucleotides are TGTGCCAGCGGACACAATGAGCAGTTCTTC.

The chain is built from TRBV29-1 and TRBJ2-7; D is unclear. The V gene's germline CDR1 is SQVTM and CDR2 ANQGSEA. The CDR3 consists of 13 residues. Deletions cut 4 bases from V and 2 bases from J, with 12 bases between. CDR3 residues: CSVGSPITYEQYF. CDR3 nucleotide sequence: TGCAGCGTTGGATCACCGATAACCTACGAGCAGTACTTC.

The chain links TRBV15 to TRBJ2-1; either TRBD1 or TRBD2 may supply D (6 bases each). The V and J ends lost 1 base and 8 bases respectively, with 15 bases between them. The CDR3 runs 15 residues. The germline V gene encodes CDR1 LNHNV and CDR2 YYDKDF (reference sequence). CDR3 nucleotide sequence: TGTGCCACCAGCAGAGGCGGGACATACATCTATGAGCAGTTCTTC. This gives the protein CATSRGGTYIYEQFF. The complete variable domain, with remaining parts taken from reference TRBV15 and TRBJ2-1, reads DAMVIQNPRYQVTQFGKPVTLSCSQTLNHNVMYWYQQKSSQAPKLLFHYYDKDFNNEADTPDNFQSRRPNTSFCFLDIRSPGLGDTAMYLCATSRGGTYIYEQFFGPGTRLTVL.

This rearrangement joins TRBV27 to TRBJ2-1; 10 bases line up with TRBD2. The CDR3 covers 16 residues. V dropped 5 bases and J dropped 2; count of bases not matched to a gene: 6. Germline V gene lookup returns CDR1 MNHEY and CDR2 SMNVEV (reference sequence). CDR3 bases: TGTGCCAGCAGTCCCAGGACTAGCGGCCCCTACAATGAGCAGTTCTTC. Its protein product is CASSPRTSGPYNEQFF.

The V gene is TRBV4-1, the J gene TRBJ2-3; 9 bases align to TRBD2. The length of the CDR3 is 17 residues. V lost 0 bases, J lost 5 bases, and 9 bases stayed unmatched. Germline CDR1 reads MGHRA; CDR2 reads YSYEKL. The CDR3 sequence: CASSQDPPSGIEDTQYF. The CDR3 region has the DNA TGCGCCAGCAGCCAAGATCCGCCTAGCGGGATAGAAGATACGCAGTATTTT.

The chain couples TRBV28 to TRBJ1-4, with unresolved D. Germline CDR1 is MDHEN and CDR2 is SYDVKM. The V and J ends lost 0 bases and 8 bases respectively, with 7 bases between them. The CDR3 totals 13 residues. The CDR3: CASSLWAQEKLFF. The DNA for the CDR3 is TGTGCCAGCAGTTTATGGGCGCAGGAAAAACTGTTTTTT.

This clone was seen more than once but under ten times. The chain carries TRBV2 and TRBJ1-4; perhaps TRBD1 as D (5 bases). Germline V gives CDR1 SNHLY, CDR2 FYNNEI. Trimming stripped 2 bases from V and 7 bases from J, with 11 bases between. The CDR3 totals 14 residues. The CDR3 coding sequence is TGTGCCAGCAGTGAATCGTGGGGGGGTGAAAAACTGTTTTTT. This sequence encodes CASSESWGGEKLFF.

This chain connects TRBV11-2 to TRBJ2-1, with D unresolved. The V end was cut by 5 bases, the J end by 0 bases, with 11 bases between. This CDR3 has 15 amino acids. Germline CDR1 and CDR2: SGHAT and FQNNGV. The CDR3 nucleotides are TGTGCCAGCAGCCGTTTGACGACCTCCTACAATGAGCAGTTCTTC. Protein sequence: CASSRLTTSYNEQFF.

This clone was detected only once. J is TRBJ2-1 and V is TRBV7-9, with 10 nucleotides matching TRBD2. The germline CDR1 and CDR2 sequences are SEHNR and FQNEAQ (reference sequence). V was pared by 5 bases and J by 11 bases, with 12 bases of the junction left unmatched. This CDR3 has 15 residues. The CDR3 nucleotides are TGTGCCAGCAGCCCGCGCTTGGTAGCGGGGGGTAAGCAGTTCTTC. Translating it yields CASSPRLVAGGKQFF. Combining the CDR3 with reference TRBV7-9 and TRBJ2-1 gives the whole variable domain DTGVSQNPRHKITKRGQNVTFRCDPISEHNRLYWYRQTLGQGPEFLTYFQNEAQLEKSRLLSDRFSAERPKGSFSTLEIQRTEQGDSAMYLCASSPRLVAGGKQFFGPGTRLTVL.

The chain is built from TRBV5-1 and TRBJ2-5, with 7 bases identical to TRBD1. The CDR3 contains 14 residues. From germline, CDR1 is SGHRS and CDR2 YFSETQ. J gave up 2 bases and V 0 bases, and 1 base lay outside the gene matches. CDR3 loop: CASSLGDSQETQYF. The DNA for the CDR3 is TGCGCCAGCAGCTTGGGGGACAGTCAAGAGACCCAGTACTTC.

The chain employs TRBV6-1 and TRBJ1-1; 8 bases map to TRBD1. This CDR3 contains 17 residues. Trimming removed 1 base from V and 5 bases from J; junction bases left unmatched: 12. The germline V gene has CDR1 MNHNS and CDR2 SASEGT. The CDR3 DNA reads as TGTGCCAGCAGTGAAGAAGGCAGGGGGCGCCGGAGGACTGAAGCTTTCTTT. Its protein is CASSEEGRGRRRTEAFF.

The chain recombines TRBV2 with TRBJ1-1; maybe TRBD1 (6 bases). The CDR3 length is 13 residues. Germline loops: CDR1 SNHLY, CDR2 FYNNEI. V lost 4 bases and J 5 bases, leaving 11 bases between the germline ends. The CDR3 protein is CASSGQGSTEAFF. CDR3 DNA sequence: TGTGCCAGCAGTGGTCAGGGGAGTACTGAAGCTTTCTTT.

The chain is built from TRBV4-2 and TRBJ1-4; no firm D call. The CDR3 has 16 amino acids. Germline CDR1 and CDR2: LGHNA and YNFKEQ. V shed 0 bases and J shed 1 base, with 9 bases lying between them. This CDR3 reads CASSQEDSRTNEKLFF. The CDR3 region has the DNA TGTGCCAGCAGCCAAGAAGATTCACGAACTAATGAAAAACTGTTTTTT.

This clone was detected only once. The chain uses TRBV2 and TRBJ2-3; D may match TRBD1 or TRBD2 (6 bases each). CDR1 and CDR2 from the germline V gene are SNHLY and FYNNEI. Trimming left V 7 bases short and J 0 bases short, with 17 bases between. This CDR3 is 16 amino acids long. In nucleotides, the CDR3 is TGTGCCAGCACTCCGCCCCAGGGGACTAGCACAGATACGCAGTATTTT. Translating gives CASTPPQGTSTDTQYF.

This clone appeared a few times. The V gene is TRBV16, the J gene TRBJ1-2; 7 positions agree with TRBD1. Per germline, CDR1 KGHSY and CDR2 FQNENV. This CDR3 is 15 amino acids long. With V trimmed by 0 bases and J by 7 bases, 8 bases remained unmatched. The CDR3 DNA follows: TGTGCCAGCAGCCAATCGGGCGTCAGGGGGTCTGGCTACACCTTC. This sequence encodes CASSQSGVRGSGYTF.